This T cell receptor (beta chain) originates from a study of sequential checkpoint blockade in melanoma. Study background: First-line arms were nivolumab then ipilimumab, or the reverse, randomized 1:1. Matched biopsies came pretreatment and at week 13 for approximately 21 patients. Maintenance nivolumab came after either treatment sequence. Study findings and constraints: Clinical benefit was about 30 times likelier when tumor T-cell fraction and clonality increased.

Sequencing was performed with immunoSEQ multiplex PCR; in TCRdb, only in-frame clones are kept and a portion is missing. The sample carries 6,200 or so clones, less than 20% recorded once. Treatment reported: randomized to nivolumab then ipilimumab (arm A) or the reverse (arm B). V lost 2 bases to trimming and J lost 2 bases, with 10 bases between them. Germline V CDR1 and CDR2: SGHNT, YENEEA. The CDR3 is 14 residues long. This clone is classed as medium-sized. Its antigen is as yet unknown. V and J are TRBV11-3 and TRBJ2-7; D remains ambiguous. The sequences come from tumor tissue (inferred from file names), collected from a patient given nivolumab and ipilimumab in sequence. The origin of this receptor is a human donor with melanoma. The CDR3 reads CASSLKAGPYEQYF. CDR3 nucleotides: TGTGCCAGCAGCTTAAAGGCCGGACCCTACGAGCAGTACTTC.